The sequence of this T cell receptor beta chain was determined in a study of identical twins. Study-level results: Whereas memory repertoires showed no such difference, abundant cord blood beta clonotypes carried fewer insertions. Analyses of zero insertions could be partly confounded by invariant MAIT and iNKT cells.

The CDR3 is 15 amino acids. Trimming cost V 3 bases and J 7 bases; bases outside gene matches: 8. Germline-derived CDR1 and CDR2 are SGHTA and FQGNSA. TCRdb reprocessed the 5' RACE reads with MiXCR, giving one entry per CDR3 protein. The sample includes roughly 750,000 distinct CDR3 sequences, about 20% of them seen just once. As concerns this clonotype: Its antigen is as yet unknown.

The same data also contributed to another study, on T cells expressing NK-cell markers. That investigation notes: Of the CD8+ T cell pool in about 6 donors, roughly 1.0-8% was accounted for by dominant NKG2C+ clonotypes. Once again these clonotypes came out on top in the CD3+CD56-NKG2C+ fraction of several donors.

The TCR originated in a woman aged 18 to 35 in good health. The source material was PBMCs. This chain connects TRBV7-2 to TRBJ2-1; TRBD2 aligns across 8 bases. Written as DNA, the CDR3 is TGTGCCAGCAGCTTGGTGCGGGAGGTTAATAATGAGCAGTTCTTC. This sequence encodes CASSLVREVNNEQFF.